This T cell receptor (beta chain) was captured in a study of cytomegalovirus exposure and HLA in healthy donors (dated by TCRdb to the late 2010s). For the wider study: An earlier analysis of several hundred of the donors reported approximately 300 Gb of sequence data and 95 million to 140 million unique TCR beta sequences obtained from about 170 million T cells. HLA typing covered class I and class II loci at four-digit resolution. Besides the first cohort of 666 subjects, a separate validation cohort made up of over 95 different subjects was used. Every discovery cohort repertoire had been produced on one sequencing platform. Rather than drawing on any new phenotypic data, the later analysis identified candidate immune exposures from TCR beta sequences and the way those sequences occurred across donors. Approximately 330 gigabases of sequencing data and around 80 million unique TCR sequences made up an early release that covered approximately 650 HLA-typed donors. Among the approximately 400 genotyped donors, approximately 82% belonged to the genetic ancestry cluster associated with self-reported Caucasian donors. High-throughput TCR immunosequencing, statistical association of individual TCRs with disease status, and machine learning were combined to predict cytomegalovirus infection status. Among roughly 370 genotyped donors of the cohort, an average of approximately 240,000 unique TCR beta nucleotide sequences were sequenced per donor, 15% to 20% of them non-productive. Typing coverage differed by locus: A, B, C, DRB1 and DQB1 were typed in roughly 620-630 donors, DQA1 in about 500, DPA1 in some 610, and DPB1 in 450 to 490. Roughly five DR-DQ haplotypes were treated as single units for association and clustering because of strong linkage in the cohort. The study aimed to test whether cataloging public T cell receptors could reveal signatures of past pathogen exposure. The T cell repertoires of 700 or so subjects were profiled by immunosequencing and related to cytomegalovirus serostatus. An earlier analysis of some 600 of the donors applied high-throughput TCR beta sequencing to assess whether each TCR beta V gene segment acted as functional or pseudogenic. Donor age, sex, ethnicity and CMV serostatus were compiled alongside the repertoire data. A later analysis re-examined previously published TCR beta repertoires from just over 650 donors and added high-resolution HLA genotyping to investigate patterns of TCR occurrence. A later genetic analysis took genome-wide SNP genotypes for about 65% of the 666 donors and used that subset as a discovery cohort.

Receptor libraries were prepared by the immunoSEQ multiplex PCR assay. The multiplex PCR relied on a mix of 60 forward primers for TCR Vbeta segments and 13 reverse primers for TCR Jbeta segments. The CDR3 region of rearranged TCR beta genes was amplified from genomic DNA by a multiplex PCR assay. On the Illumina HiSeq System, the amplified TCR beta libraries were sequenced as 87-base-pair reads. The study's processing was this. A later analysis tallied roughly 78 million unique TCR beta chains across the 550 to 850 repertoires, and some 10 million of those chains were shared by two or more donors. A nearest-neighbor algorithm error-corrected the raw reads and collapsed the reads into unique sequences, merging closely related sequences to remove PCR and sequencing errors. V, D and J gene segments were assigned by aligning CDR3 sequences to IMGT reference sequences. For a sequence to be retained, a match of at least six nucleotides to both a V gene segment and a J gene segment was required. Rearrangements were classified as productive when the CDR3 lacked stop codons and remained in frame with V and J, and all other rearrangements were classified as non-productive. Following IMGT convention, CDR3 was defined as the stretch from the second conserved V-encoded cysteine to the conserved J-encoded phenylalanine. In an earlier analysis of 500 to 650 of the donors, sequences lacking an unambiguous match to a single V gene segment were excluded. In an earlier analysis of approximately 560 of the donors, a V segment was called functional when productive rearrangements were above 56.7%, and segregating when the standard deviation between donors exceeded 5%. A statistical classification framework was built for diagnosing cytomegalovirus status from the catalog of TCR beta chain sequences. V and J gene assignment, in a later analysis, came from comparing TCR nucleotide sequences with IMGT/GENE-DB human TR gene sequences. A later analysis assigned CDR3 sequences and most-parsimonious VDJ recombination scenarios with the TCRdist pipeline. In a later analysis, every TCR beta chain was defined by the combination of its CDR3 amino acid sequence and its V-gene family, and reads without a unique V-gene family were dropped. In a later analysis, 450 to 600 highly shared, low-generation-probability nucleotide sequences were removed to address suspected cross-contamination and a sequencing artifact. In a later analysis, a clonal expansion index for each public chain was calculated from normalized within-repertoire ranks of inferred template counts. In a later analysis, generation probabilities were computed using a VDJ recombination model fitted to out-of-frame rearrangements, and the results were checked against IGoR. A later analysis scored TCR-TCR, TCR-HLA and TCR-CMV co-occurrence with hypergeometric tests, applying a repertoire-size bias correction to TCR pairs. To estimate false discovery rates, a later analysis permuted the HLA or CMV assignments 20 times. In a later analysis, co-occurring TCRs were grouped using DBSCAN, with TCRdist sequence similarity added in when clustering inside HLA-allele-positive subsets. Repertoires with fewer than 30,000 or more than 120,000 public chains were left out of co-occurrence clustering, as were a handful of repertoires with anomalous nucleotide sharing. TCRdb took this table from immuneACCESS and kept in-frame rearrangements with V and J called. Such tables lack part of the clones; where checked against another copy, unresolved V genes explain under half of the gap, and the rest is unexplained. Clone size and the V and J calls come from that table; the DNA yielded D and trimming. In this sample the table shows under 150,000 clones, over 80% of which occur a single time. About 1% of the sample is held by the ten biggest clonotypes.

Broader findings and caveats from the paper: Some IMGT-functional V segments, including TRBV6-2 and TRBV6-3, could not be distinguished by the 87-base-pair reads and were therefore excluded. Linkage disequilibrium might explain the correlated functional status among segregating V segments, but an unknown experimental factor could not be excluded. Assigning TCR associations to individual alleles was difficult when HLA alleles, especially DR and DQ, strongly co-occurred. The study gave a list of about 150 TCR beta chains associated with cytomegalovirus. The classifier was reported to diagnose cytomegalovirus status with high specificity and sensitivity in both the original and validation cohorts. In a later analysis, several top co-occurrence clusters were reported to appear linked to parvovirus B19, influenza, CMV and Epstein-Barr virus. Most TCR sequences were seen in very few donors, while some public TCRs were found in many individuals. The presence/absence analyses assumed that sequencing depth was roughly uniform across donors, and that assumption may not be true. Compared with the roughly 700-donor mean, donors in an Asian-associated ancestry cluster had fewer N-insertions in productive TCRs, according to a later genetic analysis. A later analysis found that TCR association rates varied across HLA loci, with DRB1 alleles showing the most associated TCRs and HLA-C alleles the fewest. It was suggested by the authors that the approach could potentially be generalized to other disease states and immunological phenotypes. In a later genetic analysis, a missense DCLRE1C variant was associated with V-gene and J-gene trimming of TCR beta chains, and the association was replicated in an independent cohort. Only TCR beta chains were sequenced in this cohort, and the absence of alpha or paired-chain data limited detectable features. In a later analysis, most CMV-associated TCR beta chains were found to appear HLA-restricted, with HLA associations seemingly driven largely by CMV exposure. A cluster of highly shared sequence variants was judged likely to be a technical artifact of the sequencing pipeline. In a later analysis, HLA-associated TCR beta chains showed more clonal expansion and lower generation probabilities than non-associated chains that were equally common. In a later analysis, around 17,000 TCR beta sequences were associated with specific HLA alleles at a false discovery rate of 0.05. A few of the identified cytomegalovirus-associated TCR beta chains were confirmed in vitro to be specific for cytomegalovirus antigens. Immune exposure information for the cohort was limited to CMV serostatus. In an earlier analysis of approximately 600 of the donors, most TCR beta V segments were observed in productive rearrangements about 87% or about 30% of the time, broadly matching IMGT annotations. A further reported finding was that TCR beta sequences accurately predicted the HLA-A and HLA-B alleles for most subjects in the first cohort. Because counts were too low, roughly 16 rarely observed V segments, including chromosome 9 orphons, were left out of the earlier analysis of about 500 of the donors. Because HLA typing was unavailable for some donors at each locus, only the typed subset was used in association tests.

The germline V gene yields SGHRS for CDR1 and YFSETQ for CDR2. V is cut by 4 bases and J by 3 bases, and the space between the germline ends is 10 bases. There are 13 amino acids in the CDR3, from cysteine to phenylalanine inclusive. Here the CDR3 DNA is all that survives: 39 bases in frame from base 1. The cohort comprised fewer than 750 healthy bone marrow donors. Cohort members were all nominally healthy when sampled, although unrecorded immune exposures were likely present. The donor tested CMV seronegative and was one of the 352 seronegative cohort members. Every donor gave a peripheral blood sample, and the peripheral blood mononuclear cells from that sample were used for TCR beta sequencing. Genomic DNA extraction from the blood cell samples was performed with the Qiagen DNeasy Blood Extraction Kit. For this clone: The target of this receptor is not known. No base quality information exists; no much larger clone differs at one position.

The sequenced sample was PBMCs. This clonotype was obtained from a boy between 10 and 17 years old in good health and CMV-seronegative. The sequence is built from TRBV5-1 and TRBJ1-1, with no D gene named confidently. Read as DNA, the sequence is TGCGCCAGCAGCGGAGATTGGTACACTGAAGCTTTCTTT. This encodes CASSGDWYTEAFF.